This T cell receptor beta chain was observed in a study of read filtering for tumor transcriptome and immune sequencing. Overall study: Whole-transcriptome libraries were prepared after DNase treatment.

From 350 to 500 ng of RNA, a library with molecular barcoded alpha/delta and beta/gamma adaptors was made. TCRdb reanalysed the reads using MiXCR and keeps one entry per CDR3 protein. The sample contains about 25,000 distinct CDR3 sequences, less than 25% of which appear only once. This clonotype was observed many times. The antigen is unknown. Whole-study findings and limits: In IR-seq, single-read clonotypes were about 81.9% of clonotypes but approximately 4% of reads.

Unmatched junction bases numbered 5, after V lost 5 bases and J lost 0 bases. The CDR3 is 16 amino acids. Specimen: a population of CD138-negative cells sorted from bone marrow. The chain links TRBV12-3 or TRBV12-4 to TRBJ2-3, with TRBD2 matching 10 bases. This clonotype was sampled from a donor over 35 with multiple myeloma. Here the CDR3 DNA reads TGTGCCAGCAGTCTCCCGGGACTAGCGAGCACAGATACGCAGTATTTT. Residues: CASSLPGLASTDTQYF.